One sample yielded the 15 T cell receptor beta chains listed below, sequenced in a study of T cells in localized non-small cell lung cancer. Some clones are missing from TCRdb's copy, which holds only in-frame ones; the method was immunoSEQ multiplex PCR. The sample holds approximately 88,000 clones, roughly 93% seen once. The specimen comprised PBMCs, sampled before any cancer treatment. These receptors all stem from a woman aged 40 to 75 with stage II squamous cell lung carcinoma.

The chain couples TRBV6-5 to TRBJ1-1; D is perhaps TRBD1 (6 bases). Germline loops: CDR1 MNHEY, CDR2 SVGAGI. This CDR3 is 14 amino acids long. Trimming removed 7 bases at V and 5 bases at J, with 17 bases between. The CDR3 sequence: CASTRGGARTEAFF. In nucleotides, the CDR3 is TGTGCCAGCACCCGAGGGGGGGCGCGGACTGAAGCTTTCTTT.

The V and J genes are TRBV7-9 and TRBJ2-4; D remains unclear. Germline lookup yields CDR1 SEHNR and CDR2 FQNEAQ (reference sequence). Trimming shortened V by 3 bases and J by 8 bases, and 14 bases separated the two germline ends. This CDR3 has 14 residues. CDR3 bases: TGTGCCAGCAGCTTGGCGACCATAGCCGACATTCAGTACTTC. This encodes CASSLATIADIQYF.

The chain has TRBV5-6 and TRBJ1-5, with 8 bases fitting TRBD1. Germline trimming cut 4 bases from V and 7 bases from J; bases unmatched to any gene: 13. CDR3 length: 16 amino acids. The germline CDR1 and CDR2 sequences are SGHDT and YYEEEE. The CDR3 region is CASSLYSGQGRQPQHF. CDR3 nucleotides: TGTGCCAGCAGCCTCTACTCAGGACAGGGTCGACAGCCCCAGCATTTT.

The chain couples TRBV18 to TRBJ1-1; D remains ambiguous. Germline V lookup: CDR1 KGHSH, CDR2 LQKENI. V was clipped by 3 bases and J by 8 bases, with 10 bases between them. The CDR3 totals 12 residues. The CDR3 spells CASSPSGWEAFF. CDR3 sequence (DNA): TGTGCCAGCTCACCTTCGGGGTGGGAAGCTTTCTTT.

The CDR3 sequence: CASSQGGGSGNTIYF. The CDR3 nucleotides are TGCGCCAGCAGCCAAGGTGGGGGCTCTGGAAACACCATATATTTT. This chain links TRBV4-1 with TRBJ1-3; weak D call: TRBD1 (5 bases). V shed 1 base and J shed 0 bases, with 7 bases lying between them. The CDR3 contains 15 residues. Germline V gene sequence: CDR1 MGHRA, CDR2 YSYEKL.

This clone has at least ten counts. The chain employs TRBV25-1 and TRBJ2-5; 7 bases fit TRBD2. CDR1 MGHDK and CDR2 SYGVNS come from the germline V gene. The CDR3 runs 13 residues. After removal of 5 bases from V and 6 bases from J, the junction contained 6 bases not matched to a gene. This CDR3 reads CASSPPGGKTQYF. The CDR3 DNA reads TGTGCCAGCAGTCCCCCGGGGGGAAAGACCCAGTACTTC.

The V call is TRBV5-1, the J call TRBJ2-7; D may correspond to TRBD1 or TRBD2 (6 bases each). Germline CDR1 SGHRS, CDR2 YFSETQ. Trimming cost V 4 bases and J 6 bases, with 20 bases left between them. The CDR3 consists of 15 residues. CDR3 sequence: CASSHEGGANFEQYF. The DNA for the CDR3 is TGCGCCAGCAGCCATGAGGGGGGCGCGAATTTCGAGCAGTACTTC.

This clone was seen once. The chain is built from TRBV7-6 and TRBJ2-3, with 11 bases that match TRBD1. The CDR3 totals 16 residues. J was trimmed by 3 bases and V by 1 base; bases with no gene match: 3. Germline CDR1 is SGHVS and CDR2 is FNYEAQ. The CDR3 sequence is CASSLGTGGLTDTQYF. The CDR3 nucleotides are TGTGCCAGCAGCTTAGGGACAGGGGGCTTGACAGATACGCAGTATTTT.

The CDR3 DNA follows: TGTGCCAGCAGTCGACAGGGGAATGAGCAGTTCTTC. Translated: CASSRQGNEQFF. The V call is TRBV7-9, the J call TRBJ2-1; 8 bases map to TRBD1. From germline, CDR1 is SEHNR and CDR2 FQNEAQ (reference sequence). J was trimmed by 7 bases and V by 6 bases; bases with no gene match: 2. The CDR3 sequence is 12 residues long.

The chain employs TRBV10-1 and TRBJ2-7; no reliable D call. Germline CDR1 reads WNHNN; CDR2 reads SYGVQD (reference sequence). Trimming took off 0 bases at V and 0 bases at J, with 6 bases between the two ends. This CDR3 comprises 14 residues. CDR3 amino acids: CASSESGFSYEQYF. Here the CDR3 DNA reads TGCGCCAGCAGTGAGTCCGGTTTCTCCTACGAGCAGTACTTC.

The J gene is TRBJ2-7, the V gene TRBV7-7; no clear D gene. V was shortened by 2 bases and J by 5 bases, with 10 bases between the two germline ends. Germline-derived CDR1 and CDR2 are SSHAT and FNYEAQ (reference sequence). The CDR3 is 13 residues long. CDR3 sequence reads: CASSLKWLHEQYF. Written as DNA, the CDR3 is TGTGCCAGCAGCTTAAAGTGGCTCCACGAGCAGTACTTC.

The genes are TRBV5-1 and TRBJ1-6, with TRBD1 as a possible D gene (5 bases). V was pared by 6 bases and J by 7 bases, with 14 bases between. Germline CDR1 SGHRS, CDR2 YFSETQ. The CDR3 consists of 14 residues. CDR3 loop: CASTEGVMNSPLHF. CDR3 coding DNA: TGCGCCAGCACGGAAGGGGTTATGAATTCACCCCTCCACTTT.

This rearrangement joins TRBV28 to TRBJ1-2; possibly TRBD1 for D (6 bases). There are 16 residues in the CDR3. V gave up 4 bases and J gave up 4 bases, with 19 bases separating them. Germline loops: CDR1 MDHEN, CDR2 SYDVKM. The CDR3 DNA reads TGTGCCAGCAGTTACCTGAGGGGGAGCGGAGGCTATGGCTACACCTTC. This sequence encodes CASSYLRGSGGYGYTF.

This chain links TRBV28 with TRBJ1-1; TRBD1 might be the D (6 bases). V gave up 7 bases and J gave up 1 base, with 22 bases separating them. Germline V CDR1 and CDR2: MDHEN, SYDVKM. The CDR3 has 17 residues. The CDR3, as DNA: TGTGCCAGCATCCGGGGGGCGCGAGTAATCCAGAACACTGAAGCTTTCTTT. Translation: CASIRGARVIQNTEAFF.

The sample holds one count of this clone. This chain uses TRBV9 with TRBJ1-1, with 10 bases that match TRBD1. Trimming took 2 bases from V and 1 from J; bases not matched to a gene: 14. Germline values: CDR1 SGDLS, CDR2 YYNGEE. CDR3 size: 19 residues. The CDR3 loop reads CASSVVTLGTGEKNTEAFF. For the CDR3, the DNA is TGTGCCAGCAGCGTGGTGACCCTCGGGACAGGGGAAAAGAACACTGAAGCTTTCTTT.